The present entry profiles one T cell receptor (beta chain) with its context. Ages ranged from roughly 18 to 95 years, with residence in more than 20 US areas. The sample is drawn from a study of blood T cell repertoires in COVID-19. This CDR3 contains 18 residues. With 0 bases removed from V and 3 bases from J, the gap between germline ends came to 17 bases. Germline CDR1 and CDR2: MNHEY and SVGEGT. Measured with immunoSEQ multiplex PCR; TCRdb has only the in-frame clones, and not every one. The data hold roughly 380,000 clones, with about 90% observed a single time. The chain joins TRBV6-2 or TRBV6-3 to TRBJ2-2, with D possibly matching TRBD2 (5 bases). This receptor was obtained from a man in his thirties or forties who had recovered from COVID-19. Sequenced material: PBMCs or T cells enriched from blood (not recorded which). The CDR3 region has the DNA TGTGCCAGCAGTTACTCCCGGGGAGAGGTTTTGGACACCGGGGAGCTGTTTTTT. This sequence encodes CASSYSRGEVLDTGELFF.